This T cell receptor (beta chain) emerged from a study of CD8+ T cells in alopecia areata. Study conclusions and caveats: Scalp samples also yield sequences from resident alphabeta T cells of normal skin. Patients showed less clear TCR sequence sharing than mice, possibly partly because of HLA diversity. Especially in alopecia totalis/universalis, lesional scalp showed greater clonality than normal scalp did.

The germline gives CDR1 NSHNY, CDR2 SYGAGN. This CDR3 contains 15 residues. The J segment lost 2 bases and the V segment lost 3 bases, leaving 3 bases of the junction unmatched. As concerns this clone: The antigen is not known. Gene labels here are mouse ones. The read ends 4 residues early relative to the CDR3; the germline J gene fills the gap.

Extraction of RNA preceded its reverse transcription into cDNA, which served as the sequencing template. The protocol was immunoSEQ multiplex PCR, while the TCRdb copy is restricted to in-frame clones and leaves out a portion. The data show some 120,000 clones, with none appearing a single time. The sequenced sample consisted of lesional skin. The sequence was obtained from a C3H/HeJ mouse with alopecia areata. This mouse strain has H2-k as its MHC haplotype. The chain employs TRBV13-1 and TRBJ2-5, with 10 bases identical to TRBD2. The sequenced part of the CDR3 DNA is TGTGCCAGCAGTGGACTGGGGGGCCCCCAAGAC. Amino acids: CASSGLGGPQD. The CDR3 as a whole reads CASSGLGGPQDTQYF.